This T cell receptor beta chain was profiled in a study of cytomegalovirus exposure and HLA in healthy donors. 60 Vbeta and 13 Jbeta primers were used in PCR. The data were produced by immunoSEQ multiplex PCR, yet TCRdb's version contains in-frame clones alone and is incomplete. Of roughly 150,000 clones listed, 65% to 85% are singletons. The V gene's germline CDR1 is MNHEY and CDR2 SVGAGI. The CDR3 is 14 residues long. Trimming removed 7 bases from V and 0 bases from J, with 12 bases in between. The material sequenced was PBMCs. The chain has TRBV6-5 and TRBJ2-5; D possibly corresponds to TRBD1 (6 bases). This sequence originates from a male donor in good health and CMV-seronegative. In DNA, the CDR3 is TGTGCCAGCACCAAAAGGGGGTACCAAGAGACCCAGTACTTC. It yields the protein CASTKRGYQETQYF.